This TCR beta chain was profiled in a study of T cells in Graves' hyperthyroidism and ophthalmopathy. With duration under 3 months, ophthalmopathy was active: Clinical Activity Score at least 3, NOSPECS at least 4. Thyroid ultrasound, orbital computed tomography, clinical symptoms, and serum thyroxine and TRAb underpinned diagnoses. Study-wide points: A 13 V-J model separated ophthalmopathy from stable hyperthyroidism.

Researchers amplified the TCR beta CDR3 regions from RNA transcripts. TCR CDR3 underwent first-round RT-PCR with the HTBI primer set. TCRdb redid the calling of the multiplex PCR reads with MiXCR, one entry per CDR3 protein. The sample has 300,000 to 450,000 distinct CDR3 sequences; around 20% are singletons. This clonotype was observed a handful of times. The antigen is unknown. The CDR3 is made up of 15 amino acids. The germline gives CDR1 MNHNS, CDR2 SASEGT. Germline trimming cut 5 bases from V and 8 bases from J; bases unmatched to any gene: 9. This chain uses TRBV6-1 with TRBJ1-4; 9 nucleotides match TRBD1. The TCR originated in a man aged 18 to 29 with Graves' ophthalmopathy. Material for sequencing was blood. CDR3 DNA sequence: TGTGCCAGCAGTTTCCGGACAGGGGTTGTCGAAAAACTGTTTTTT. Amino acids: CASSFRTGVVEKLFF.